These 32 T cell receptor beta chains share one sample of origin, sequenced in a study of blood T cell repertoires in COVID-19. Generated by immunoSEQ multiplex PCR, the TCRdb table keeps only in-frame clones and is missing some. The sample contains some 270,000 clones, 75% to 85% of which appear only once. Input material: PBMCs or T cells enriched from blood (not recorded which). All receptors come from a woman between 45 and 65 years old with acute COVID-19.

The rearrangement links TRBV5-6 to TRBJ2-1; TRBD1 matches at 10 bases. Germline loops: CDR1 SGHDT, CDR2 YYEEEE. Trimming removed 4 bases from V and 3 bases from J; junction bases left unmatched: 7. This CDR3 is 16 amino acids long. The CDR3 is CASSPTGTGDYNEQFF. The CDR3 region has the DNA TGTGCCAGCAGCCCAACCGGGACAGGGGACTACAATGAGCAGTTCTTC.

The rearrangement links TRBV19 to TRBJ1-1; TRBD1 matches at 9 bases. V gave up 5 bases and J gave up 5 bases; unmatched junction bases: 9. The CDR3 totals 15 residues. In germline, CDR1 is LNHDA, CDR2 SQIVND (reference sequence). CDR3 amino acids: CASSSLTGGRTEAFF. For the CDR3, the DNA is TGTGCCAGTAGTTCACTGACAGGGGGACGGACTGAAGCTTTCTTT.

This clone occurred once. J is TRBJ1-1 and V is TRBV6-5; D is perhaps TRBD1 (6 bases). Germline CDR1 reads MNHEY; CDR2 reads SVGAGI. CDR3 length equals 15 residues. V was shortened by 0 bases and J by 4 bases, with 12 bases between the two germline ends. CDR3 DNA sequence: TGTGCCAGCAGTTACTCGAGGGACATAGGCACTGAAGCTTTCTTT. This encodes CASSYSRDIGTEAFF.

The chain carries TRBV11-2 and TRBJ1-1; tentative D call: TRBD1 (5 bases). The CDR3 length is 13 residues. Germline V gives CDR1 SGHAT, CDR2 FQNNGV. V was pared by 2 bases and J by 3 bases, with 7 bases between. Written as DNA, the CDR3 is TGTGCCAGCAGCTTATTCAGGGACACTGAAGCTTTCTTT. This gives the protein CASSLFRDTEAFF.

J is TRBJ1-1 and V is TRBV6-5; D is ambiguous. The V end was cut by 7 bases, the J end by 7 bases, with 13 bases between. The length of the CDR3 is 12 residues. Germline V gives CDR1 MNHEY, CDR2 SVGAGI. The CDR3, as DNA: TGTGCCAGCAAAGCAGCTGCGGGTGAAGCTTTCTTT. This encodes CASKAAAGEAFF.

Notes on this clone: At the DNA level, this CDR3 is encoded by other sequences in the same sample as well. The chain couples TRBV4-3 to TRBJ2-7; the D is unclear. The CDR3 has 14 residues. V was shortened by 0 bases and J by 3 bases, with 9 bases between the two germline ends. Germline CDR1 and CDR2: LGHNA and YSLEER. CDR3 sequence: CASSQDRNSYEQYF. The DNA for the CDR3 is TGCGCCAGCAGCCAAGATCGGAACAGCTACGAGCAGTACTTC.

The genes are TRBV7-3 and TRBJ1-2; 9 nucleotides align to TRBD1. V shed 1 base and J 4 bases; nucleotides not matched to a gene: 13. Germline loops: CDR1 SGHTA, CDR2 FQGTGA. This CDR3 has 18 residues. The CDR3 is CASSLSPVQGAYAYGYTF. DNA of the CDR3: TGTGCCAGCAGCTTAAGCCCCGTACAGGGGGCCTACGCCTATGGCTACACCTTC.

The V gene is TRBV9, the J gene TRBJ1-2; 7 nucleotides line up with TRBD1. Germline lookup yields CDR1 SGDLS and CDR2 YYNGEE. The CDR3 totals 15 residues. The V segment lost 4 bases and the J segment 0 bases; nucleotides outside the gene matches: 6. The CDR3: CASSPTGKANYGYTF. The DNA of the CDR3 is TGTGCCAGCAGCCCGACAGGGAAAGCTAACTATGGCTACACCTTC.

The chain joins TRBV7-2 to TRBJ2-7, with D tentatively TRBD2 (6 bases). Germline CDR1 and CDR2: SGHTA and FQGNSA. CDR3 length: 15 amino acids. V was trimmed by 1 base and J by 6 bases, leaving 16 bases between them. The chain's CDR3 is CASSLVSAGNGEQYF. For the CDR3, the DNA is TGTGCCAGCAGCTTAGTTTCGGCGGGGAATGGCGAGCAGTACTTC. The full variable domain, its missing parts supplied by reference TRBV7-2 and TRBJ2-7, is GAGVSQSPSNKVTEKGKDVELRCDPISGHTALYWYRQSLGQGLEFLIYFQGNSAPDKSGLPSDRFSAERTGGSVSTLTIQRTQQEDSAVYLCASSLVSAGNGEQYFGPGTRLTVT.

The chain couples TRBV3-1 (or the pseudogene TRBV3-2) to TRBJ2-7; perhaps TRBD2 as D (6 bases). Per germline, CDR1 LGHDT and CDR2 YNNKEL (reference sequence). V was cut by 1 base and J by 5 bases, with 15 bases left in between. The CDR3 is made up of 15 amino acids. In nucleotides, the CDR3 is TGTGCCAGCAGCCAAGTTTGGGGGGAAGGCCACGAGCAGTACTTC. Residues: CASSQVWGEGHEQYF.

The chain couples TRBV7-9 to TRBJ1-3, with 8 bases that match TRBD1. Germline CDR1 is SEHNR and CDR2 is FQNEAQ (reference sequence). Trimming took 5 bases from V and 4 from J; bases not matched to a gene: 10. The CDR3 extends over 16 amino acids. CDR3 region: CASSPSDRVVGNTIYF. DNA of the CDR3: TGTGCCAGCAGCCCTTCGGACAGGGTGGTCGGAAACACCATATATTTT.

The chain is built from TRBV6-2 or TRBV6-3 and TRBJ2-1, with D hard to call. CDR1 is MNHEY and CDR2 is SVGEGT in the germline V gene. Trimming left V 1 base short and J 8 bases short, with 3 bases between. CDR3 length: 11 amino acids. CDR3 in amino acids: CASSYFYEQFF. The CDR3 nucleotides read TGTGCCAGCAGTTACTTCTATGAGCAGTTCTTC.

This rearrangement joins TRBV9 to TRBJ2-2; TRBD1 matches at 11 bases. The V segment lost 4 bases and the J segment 8 bases; nucleotides outside the gene matches: 7. This CDR3 spans 15 amino acids. From germline, CDR1 is SGDLS and CDR2 YYNGEE. The CDR3 region has the DNA TGTGCCAGCAGCTTAGCGGGACAGGGGGTTGGGGAGCTGTTTTTT. It codes for CASSLAGQGVGELFF.

The rearrangement joins TRBV7-9 to TRBJ1-4, with D possibly matching TRBD1 (6 bases). V lost 4 bases, J lost 4 bases, and 13 bases lay in between. Germline V CDR1 and CDR2: SEHNR, FQNEAQ (reference sequence). The CDR3 is 15 amino acids. The CDR3 DNA is TGTGCCAGCAGCTCACAGGGCGCCCTTAATGAAAAACTGTTTTTT. Translated: CASSSQGALNEKLFF. The whole variable domain, remainder taken from reference TRBV7-9 and TRBJ1-4, is DTGVSQNPRHKITKRGQNVTFRCDPISEHNRLYWYRQTLGQGPEFLTYFQNEAQLEKSRLLSDRFSAERPKGSFSTLEIQRTEQGDSAMYLCASSSQGALNEKLFFGSGTQLSVL.

Points on this clone: Compared with germline, one end of the junction differs, possibly owing to a read error. The chain is built from TRBV7-7 and TRBJ1-1, with TRBD1 identical over 8 bases. This CDR3 spans 14 amino acids. CDR1 is SSHAT and CDR2 is FNYEAQ in the germline V gene (reference sequence). In nucleotides, the CDR3 is TGTGCTAGCAGCCCATCCGGACAGGGCACTGAAGCTTTCTTT. Amino acids: CASSPSGQGTEAFF. The full variable domain, in which reference TRBV7-7 and TRBJ1-1 provide the parts outside the CDR3, is GAGVSQSPRYKVTKRGQDVTLRCDPISSHATLYWYQQALGQGPEFLTYFNYEAQPDKSGLPSDRFSAERPEGSISTLTIQRTEQRDSAMYRCASSPSGQGTEAFFGQGTRLTVV.

This rearrangement joins TRBV12-3 or TRBV12-4 to TRBJ1-5, with unresolved D. The CDR3 is 13 residues long. V dropped 1 base and J dropped 4 bases, with 5 bases sitting between them. The CDR3 region is CASSLDTNQPQHF. DNA of the CDR3: TGTGCCAGCAGTTTAGACACGAATCAGCCCCAGCATTTT.

CDR3 loop: CASSQTGTGVPGELFF. The CDR3 nucleotides are TGTGCCAGCAGCCAAACCGGGACAGGGGTACCCGGGGAGCTGTTTTTT. The V call is TRBV2, the J call TRBJ2-2; 10 bases align to TRBD1. In germline, CDR1 is SNHLY, CDR2 FYNNEI. The CDR3 runs 16 residues. Trimming removed 6 bases from V and 6 bases from J; junction bases left unmatched: 10.

This chain uses TRBV4-3 with TRBJ1-6; 8 bases are shared with TRBD1. Looked up from germline, CDR1 is LGHNA and CDR2 is YSLEER. The ends lost 0 bases at V and 8 bases at J; junction bases unmatched: 12. The CDR3 is made up of 18 amino acids. Here the CDR3 DNA reads TGCGCCAGCAGCCAAGAGTTTAAGACAGGGGTTACCTATTCACCCCTCCACTTT. Protein: CASSQEFKTGVTYSPLHF.

This clone showed up just a few times. The chain uses TRBV10-1 and TRBJ2-5; D may be TRBD2 (6 bases). V lost 0 bases, J lost 2 bases, and 7 bases lay in between. The germline V gene has CDR1 WNHNN and CDR2 SYGVQD (reference sequence). The CDR3 extends over 14 amino acids. The CDR3 protein is CASSESAGQETQYF. The CDR3 DNA reads as TGCGCCAGCAGTGAGTCGGCGGGACAAGAGACCCAGTACTTC.

This chain uses TRBV6-5 with TRBJ1-2; D unclear. Trimming took 0 bases from V and 4 from J, leaving 9 bases between them. Per the germline V gene, CDR1 is MNHEY and CDR2 is SVGAGI. This CDR3 has 14 residues. The CDR3 loop is CASSYSKQFYGYTF. The CDR3 DNA sequence: TGTGCCAGCAGTTACTCGAAACAGTTCTATGGCTACACCTTC.

The V call is TRBV7-2, the J call TRBJ2-5; no clear D. The germline CDR1 and CDR2 sequences are SGHTA and FQGNSA. The CDR3 runs to 16 residues. V was trimmed by 6 bases and J by 5 bases, leaving 22 bases between them. CDR3 amino acids: CASSLGSRPLRETQYF. The DNA for the CDR3 is TGTGCCAGCAGTCTGGGCTCACGGCCCCTAAGGGAGACCCAGTACTTC.

The rearrangement uses TRBV18 and TRBJ1-1; 10 nucleotides agree with TRBD1. CDR1 and CDR2 (germline): KGHSH, LQKENI. V shed 0 bases, J shed 4 bases, and the junction held 5 bases outside the gene matches. The CDR3 has 16 amino acids. In nucleotides, the CDR3 is TGTGCCAGCTCACCACCAAGGGGACAGGGGAGCACTGAAGCTTTCTTT. Translation gives CASSPPRGQGSTEAFF.

The V call is TRBV19, the J call TRBJ1-4, with D maybe TRBD1 (5 bases). Germline lookup yields CDR1 LNHDA and CDR2 SQIVND (reference sequence). V was pared by 8 bases and J by 5 bases, with 12 bases between. CDR3 length: 13 amino acids. The CDR3 region has the DNA TGTGCCAGTTCGACAGCCGGGAATGAAAAACTGTTTTTT. Translation: CASSTAGNEKLFF. The variable domain in full, completed from reference TRBV19 and TRBJ1-4, reads DGGITQSPKYLFRKEGQNVTLSCEQNLNHDAMYWYRQDPGQGLRLIYYSQIVNDFQKGDIAEGYSVSREKKESFPLTVTSAQKNPTAFYLCASSTAGNEKLFFGSGTQLSVL.

J is TRBJ1-2 and V is TRBV12-3 or TRBV12-4, with D possibly matching TRBD1 (5 bases). The CDR3 loop spans 11 amino acids. V was pared by 5 bases and J by 5 bases, with 6 bases between. The CDR3 protein is CASSPGYGYTF. The CDR3 DNA is TGTGCCAGCAGTCCAGGGTATGGCTACACCTTC.

The chain employs TRBV19 and TRBJ2-7; TRBD2 matches 7 bases. The CDR3 extends over 14 amino acids. The V segment lost 0 bases and the J segment 2 bases; nucleotides outside the gene matches: 1. Germline values: CDR1 LNHDA, CDR2 SQIVND (reference sequence). The CDR3 here is CASSIEGRAYEQYF. The CDR3 DNA is TGTGCCAGTAGTATAGAGGGGAGGGCCTACGAGCAGTACTTC.

The chain combines TRBV19 with TRBJ1-4, with 7 bases matching TRBD1. The CDR3 is 15 residues long. J gave up 6 bases and V 8 bases, and 12 bases lay outside the gene matches. From germline, CDR1 is LNHDA and CDR2 SQIVND (reference sequence). The CDR3 nucleotides read TGTGCCAGTGGGATACGACAGGGAAGAGATGAAAAACTGTTTTTT. The encoded protein is CASGIRQGRDEKLFF.

This clone was picked up a small number of times. The rearrangement joins TRBV30 to TRBJ1-1, with 7 bases matching TRBD1. Trimming removed 3 bases from V and 0 bases from J; junction bases left unmatched: 7. The CDR3 loop spans 15 amino acids. Germline assignment: CDR1 GTSNPN and CDR2 SVGIG (reference sequence). The CDR3 bases are TGTGCCTGGAGACTTCCGGGACAGTTGAACACTGAAGCTTTCTTT. Encoded protein: CAWRLPGQLNTEAFF. The whole variable domain, filled in from reference TRBV30 and TRBJ1-1, reads SQTIHQWPATLVQPVGSPLSLECTVEGTSNPNLYWYRQAAGRGLQLLFYSVGIGQISSEVPQNLSASRPQDRQFILSSKKLLLSDSGFYLCAWRLPGQLNTEAFFGQGTRLTVV.

The genes are TRBV19 and TRBJ2-5, with 9 bases aligning to TRBD2. V was pared by 3 bases and J by 5 bases, with 10 bases of the junction left unmatched. Germline V lookup: CDR1 LNHDA, CDR2 SQIVND (reference sequence). CDR3 size: 16 residues. As DNA, the CDR3 is TGTGCCAGTAGTATCGCGGGCGGGGGGGTTGGTGAGACCCAGTACTTC. As protein: CASSIAGGGVGETQYF.

This chain uses TRBV30 with TRBJ1-2, with TRBD1 matching 10 bases. This CDR3 contains 14 residues. Trimming took 0 bases from V and 6 from J; bases not matched to a gene: 4. Germline loops: CDR1 GTSNPN, CDR2 SVGIG (reference sequence). CDR3 nucleotides: TGTGCCTGGAGTGTACAGACAGGGGGCGATGGCTACACCTTC. This translates into CAWSVQTGGDGYTF. The variable domain in full, with the rest retrieved from reference TRBV30 and TRBJ1-2, is SQTIHQWPATLVQPVGSPLSLECTVEGTSNPNLYWYRQAAGRGLQLLFYSVGIGQISSEVPQNLSASRPQDRQFILSSKKLLLSDSGFYLCAWSVQTGGDGYTFGSGTRLTVV.

The chain couples TRBV3-1 (or the pseudogene TRBV3-2) to TRBJ1-1; 8 positions match TRBD1. Germline loops: CDR1 LGHDT, CDR2 YNNKEL (reference sequence). This CDR3 region has 14 residues. The V segment lost 4 bases and the J segment 10 bases; nucleotides outside the gene matches: 11. The DNA for the CDR3 is TGTGCCAGCAGCCCGATAGACAGGGGAGAGGGAGCTTTCTTT. Translating it yields CASSPIDRGEGAFF.

This chain connects TRBV7-9 to TRBJ1-1, with D perhaps matching TRBD1 (6 bases). The ends were cut back, 6 bases at V and 11 bases at J, with 16 bases in the middle. This CDR3 has 12 amino acids. Germline V gives CDR1 SEHNR, CDR2 FQNEAQ (reference sequence). The CDR3 protein is CASSGTSYSAFF. The CDR3, as DNA: TGTGCCAGCAGTGGGACATCCTACTCGGCTTTCTTT.

The chain combines TRBV18 with TRBJ1-4; D ambiguous. The CDR3 is made up of 16 amino acids. Germline loops: CDR1 KGHSH, CDR2 LQKENI. Trimming cost V 3 bases and J 3 bases, with 14 bases left between them. This chain's CDR3 is CASSPVTQVSNEKLFF. For the CDR3, the DNA is TGTGCCAGCTCACCTGTTACCCAGGTCTCTAATGAAAAACTGTTTTTT.